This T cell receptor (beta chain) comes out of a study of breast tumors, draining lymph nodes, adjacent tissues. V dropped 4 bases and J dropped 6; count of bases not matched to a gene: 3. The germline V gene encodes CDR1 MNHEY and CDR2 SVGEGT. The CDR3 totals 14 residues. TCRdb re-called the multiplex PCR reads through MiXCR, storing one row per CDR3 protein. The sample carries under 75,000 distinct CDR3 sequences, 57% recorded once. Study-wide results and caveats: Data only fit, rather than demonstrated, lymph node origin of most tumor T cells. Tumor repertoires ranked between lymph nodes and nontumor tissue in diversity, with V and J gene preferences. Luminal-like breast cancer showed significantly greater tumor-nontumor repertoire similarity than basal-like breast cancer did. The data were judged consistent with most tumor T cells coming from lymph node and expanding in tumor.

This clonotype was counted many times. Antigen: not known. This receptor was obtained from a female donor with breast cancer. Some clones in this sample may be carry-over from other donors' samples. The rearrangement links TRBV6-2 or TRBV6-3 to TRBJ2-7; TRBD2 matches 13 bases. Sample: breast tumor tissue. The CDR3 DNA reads TGTGCCAGCAGTTGGACTAGCGGGAGCCTCGAGCAGTACTTC. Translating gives CASSWTSGSLEQYF.